Given below is one T cell receptor (beta chain) in context. What it binds is not known. These data are taken from a study of cytomegalovirus exposure and HLA in healthy donors. Study conclusions and caveats: Presence/absence analyses assumed roughly uniform sequencing depth across donors, which may not hold.

Between the trimmed V and J ends, which lost 5 bases and 7 bases, there was a span of 14 bases. Germline CDR1 and CDR2: SNHLY and FYNNEI. This CDR3 has 13 amino acids. PCR employed 60 Vbeta and 13 Jbeta primers. Assay: immunoSEQ multiplex PCR; the TCRdb copy retains only in-frame clones and omits some. The profile shows 150,000 to 200,000 clones, over 75% of them singletons. Input material: PBMCs. The receptor was isolated from a male donor in good health and CMV-seronegative. The genes are TRBV2 and TRBJ1-2; D gene unclear. CDR3 nucleotide sequence: TGTGCCAGCAGTTACTACACCGAGGGTGGCTACACCTTC. As protein: CASSYYTEGGYTF.